Below are 17 T cell receptor beta chains sequenced from a single sample in a study of blood T cell repertoires in COVID-19. Only in-frame clones appear in the TCRdb table, and some are missing; sequencing was by immunoSEQ multiplex PCR. In the table there are some 200,000 clones, around 84% of which are singletons. The sequenced sample was peripheral blood. The receptors originated from a man in his fifties with active or convalescent COVID-19.

In this sample, this clone turned up once. This chain uses TRBV5-6 with TRBJ1-4; the D gene is possibly TRBD1 (6 bases). Trimming cost V 4 bases and J 8 bases, with 15 bases left between them. Germline values: CDR1 SGHDT, CDR2 YYEEEE. This CDR3 is built from 14 residues. The CDR3 loop is CASSQYREGEKLFF. The CDR3 bases are TGTGCCAGCAGCCAGTACAGGGAGGGCGAAAAACTGTTTTTT.

A single count supports this clone. The chain uses TRBV27 and TRBJ2-2; 9 nucleotides align to TRBD2. With V trimmed by 6 bases and J by 7 bases, 9 bases remained unmatched. Germline V gene data show CDR1 as MNHEY and CDR2 as SMNVEV (reference sequence). The CDR3 covers 15 residues. The CDR3 nucleotides are TGTGCCAGCAGCCGAAGCGGGAGGTGGAGCGGGGAGCTGTTTTTT. It encodes CASSRSGRWSGELFF.

This chain links TRBV18 with TRBJ2-3; 7 bases align to TRBD1. V shed 3 bases, J shed 0 bases, and the junction held 3 bases outside the gene matches. Germline V gene sequence: CDR1 KGHSH, CDR2 LQKENI. The CDR3 has 15 amino acids. The DNA for the CDR3 is TGTGCCAGCTCACCGGGACAGCTAAGCACAGATACGCAGTATTTT. This encodes CASSPGQLSTDTQYF.

This clone was recorded once. The V gene is TRBV10-3, the J gene TRBJ1-1; D unresolved. CDR3 length equals 11 residues. Trimming took off 4 bases at V and 6 bases at J, with 6 bases between the two ends. Germline CDR1 and CDR2: ENHRY and SYGVKD. CDR3 in amino acids: CAISGGPEAFF. For the CDR3, the DNA is TGTGCCATCAGTGGAGGGCCTGAAGCTTTCTTT.

The V gene is TRBV6-5, the J gene TRBJ1-1; D possibly corresponds to TRBD1 (6 bases). The V and J ends lost 6 bases and 1 base respectively, with 12 bases between them. The V gene's germline CDR1 is MNHEY and CDR2 SVGAGI. There are 14 residues in the CDR3. In DNA, the CDR3 is TGTGCCAGCAGGCCCCGACAGGAGAACACTGAAGCTTTCTTT. Translated, it gives CASRPRQENTEAFF.

The chain links TRBV6-8 to TRBJ2-7, with D possibly matching TRBD1 (5 bases). Germline V gene sequence: CDR1 MNHGY, CDR2 SAAAGT. The V and J ends lost 7 bases and 0 bases respectively, with 22 bases between them. This CDR3 comprises 17 residues. CDR3 sequence (DNA): TGTGCCAGCACTATCCCCCCCTTCGACAGATCCTCCTACGAGCAGTACGTC. Translation: CASTIPPFDRSSYEQYV.

The rearrangement links TRBV10-2 to TRBJ1-2, with D perhaps TRBD1 (5 bases). The length of the CDR3 is 16 residues. Germline V CDR1 and CDR2: WSHSY, SAAADI. The ends were cut back, 5 bases at V and 0 bases at J, with 16 bases in the middle. The CDR3 is CASSPLPGGTNYGYTF. CDR3 bases: TGCGCCAGCAGTCCCTTACCGGGGGGAACTAACTATGGCTACACCTTC.

V and J are TRBV10-3 and TRBJ2-7, with TRBD1 matching 7 bases. The junction had 3 bases not matched to a gene; V was cut back by 6 bases and J by 4 bases. The CDR3 is 12 residues long. Germline CDR1 ENHRY, CDR2 SYGVKD. The CDR3 loop reads CAIRWDRYEQYF. Written as DNA, the CDR3 is TGTGCCATCAGGTGGGACAGATACGAGCAGTACTTC.

The chain is built from TRBV14 and TRBJ2-2; perhaps TRBD2 as D (5 bases). CDR1 and CDR2 from the germline V gene are SGHDN and FVKESK. Trimming removed 4 bases at V and 2 bases at J, with 8 bases between. This CDR3 comprises 14 residues. The CDR3 reads CASSRAVNTGELFF. Here the CDR3 DNA reads TGTGCCAGCAGCCGAGCGGTCAACACCGGGGAGCTGTTTTTT.

The V call is TRBV29-1, the J call TRBJ1-4, with TRBD1 matching 11 bases. Germline V gene data show CDR1 as SQVTM and CDR2 as ANQGSEA. The CDR3 spans 14 residues. V lost 5 bases and J lost 4; bases outside the gene matches: 3. CDR3 sequence reads: CSVLDRGRNEKLFF. In DNA, the CDR3 is TGCAGCGTTTTGGACAGGGGGCGTAATGAAAAACTGTTTTTT.

This chain uses TRBV2 with TRBJ2-2; 9 bases align to TRBD2. Looked up from germline, CDR1 is SNHLY and CDR2 is FYNNEI. The CDR3 extends over 16 amino acids. With V trimmed by 1 base and J by 6 bases, 6 bases remained unmatched. The CDR3 here is CASSEVGSGRSGELFF. CDR3 in DNA: TGTGCCAGCAGTGAAGTAGGTAGCGGGAGATCCGGGGAGCTGTTTTTT.

V is TRBV5-1 and J is TRBJ1-1; the match to TRBD1 covers 7 bases. Germline V gives CDR1 SGHRS, CDR2 YFSETQ. V was pared by 4 bases and J by 2 bases, with 17 bases of the junction left unmatched. This CDR3 contains 18 residues. CDR3 nucleotides: TGCGCCAGCAGCGCCCGCCGGGACAGCTCGTTGATAAACACTGAAGCTTTCTTT. Its protein product is CASSARRDSSLINTEAFF.

The chain uses TRBV4-3 and TRBJ2-3, with 9 bases lining up with TRBD2. J lost 2 bases, V lost 0 bases, and 6 bases had no gene match. This CDR3 contains 17 residues. Germline-derived CDR1 and CDR2 are LGHNA and YSLEER. Here the CDR3 DNA reads TGCGCCAGCAGCCAAGAATGGCTAGCGGGGAACACAGATACGCAGTATTTT. Translating it yields CASSQEWLAGNTDTQYF.

The gene calls are TRBV4-3 and TRBJ2-5; 11 bases line up with TRBD2. The CDR3 contains 17 residues. Germline V gene lookup returns CDR1 LGHNA and CDR2 YSLEER. J lost 5 bases, V lost 1 base, and 9 bases had no gene match. CDR3: CASSQGSLAGAGETQYF. CDR3 in DNA: TGCGCCAGCAGCCAAGGATCACTAGCGGGAGCAGGGGAGACCCAGTACTTC.

The chain has TRBV21-1 and TRBJ1-4. TRBV21-1 is designated a pseudogene. There are 13 residues in the CDR3. The CDR3 DNA sequence: TGTGCCAGCAGCAAAGAAGAGGATGAAAAACTGTTTTTT. Encoded protein: CASSKEEDEKLFF.

The chain employs TRBV7-9 and TRBJ2-3, with D uncertain. The CDR3 extends over 16 amino acids. The germline gives CDR1 SEHNR, CDR2 FQNEAQ (reference sequence). The V gene lost 5 bases and the J gene lost 2 bases, with 17 bases spanning the gap. CDR3 coding DNA: TGTGCCAGCAGCCCTCTCAAGAGGCCCTACACAGATACGCAGTATTTT. Its translation: CASSPLKRPYTDTQYF. Combining the CDR3 with reference TRBV7-9 and TRBJ2-3 gives the whole variable domain DTGVSQNPRHKITKRGQNVTFRCDPISEHNRLYWYRQTLGQGPEFLTYFQNEAQLEKSRLLSDRFSAERPKGSFSTLEIQRTEQGDSAMYLCASSPLKRPYTDTQYFGPGTRLTVL.

The chain is built from TRBV7-3 and TRBJ2-1; D is ambiguous. The germline V gene encodes CDR1 SGHTA and CDR2 FQGTGA. This CDR3 is built from 15 residues. V was trimmed by 3 bases and J by 0 bases, leaving 9 bases between them. CDR3 in DNA: TGTGCCAGCAGCTTGGCCCATATCTCCTACAATGAGCAGTTCTTC. Amino acid sequence: CASSLAHISYNEQFF.